This entry is about one TCR beta chain. Per the original methods: Counts of nucleated cells, estimated from reference gene primer amplification, were obtained. The assay was immunoSEQ multiplex PCR, and TCRdb's table has in-frame clones only and misses some. V and J calls and clone size come straight from that table; D and trimming were deduced from the DNA. The table shows over 250,000 clones, with around 90% occurring only once. The record originates from a study of blood T cell repertoires in COVID-19. Study details: Material from acute and convalescent COVID-19 was sourced from the United States, Italy and Spain. In each case, the material was cDNA or gDNA derived from T cells, B-cell-depleted T cells, or PBMCs.

This CDR3 comprises 14 residues. Trimming shortened V by 5 bases and J by 6 bases, and 17 bases separated the two germline ends. The germline gives CDR1 SGHTA, CDR2 FQGTGA. J is TRBJ2-7 and V is TRBV7-3, with D possibly TRBD1 on 6 matching bases. This clonotype originated in a man aged 50-60 years with acute or convalescent COVID-19. The sample was peripheral blood. Written as DNA, the CDR3 is TGTGCCAGCAGCAGAAGGCAGGGGCTGGGCGAGCAGTACTTC. Translated, it gives CASSRRQGLGEQYF.